Included here is one T cell receptor beta chain sequence, with context. This CDR3 contains 16 residues. CDR1 and CDR2 from the germline V gene are MDHEN and SYDVKM. The V and J ends lost 3 bases and 0 bases respectively, with 13 bases between them. Sequenced by immunoSEQ multiplex PCR; TCRdb stores in-frame clones only, minus some. The sample lists hundreds of thousands of clones, over 90% occurring once. The data are from a study of shared clonotypes between healthy human individuals. Naive CD8 cells were CD45RO-negative, positively selected for CCR7, excluding terminally differentiated effector memory CD45RA+ cells.

This rearrangement joins TRBV28 to TRBJ2-3; TRBD2 might be the D (5 bases). The sequencing input was naive CD8+ T cells sorted from blood. This clonotype originated in a man younger than 40 in good health. CDR3 region: CASSLRLAVSTDTQYF. The CDR3 DNA reads as TGTGCCAGCAGTTTGCGGCTAGCCGTTAGCACAGATACGCAGTATTTT.